Following are 10 T cell receptor beta chains from one sample sequenced in a study of shared clonotypes between healthy human individuals. Sequenced by immunoSEQ multiplex PCR; TCRdb stores in-frame clones only, minus some. The data show 2 million to 3 million clones, with around 94% seen just once and about 0.13% held by the top ten. Material: naive CD4+ T cells sorted from blood. Subset described: CD45RA+ positively selected. All receptors come from a man younger than 35 in good health.

The chain joins TRBV11-1 to TRBJ2-1; 12 nucleotides align to TRBD2. This CDR3 has 16 amino acids. With V trimmed by 5 bases and J by 7 bases, 9 bases remained unmatched. The germline CDR1 and CDR2 sequences are SGHAT and FQDESV (reference sequence). CDR3 region: CASSPEATSGGNEQFF. The CDR3 region has the DNA TGTGCCAGCAGCCCCGAGGCGACTAGCGGGGGTAATGAGCAGTTCTTC.

The chain carries TRBV9 and TRBJ2-2; tentatively, D is TRBD2 (5 bases). The CDR3 runs to 14 residues. Trimming cost V 0 bases and J 7 bases, with 10 bases left between them. Germline V CDR1 and CDR2: SGDLS, YYNGEE. The CDR3 region is CASSVVRDGGELFF. CDR3 bases: TGTGCCAGCAGCGTAGTGAGGGATGGCGGGGAGCTGTTTTTT. Full variable domain (outside the CDR3, taken from reference TRBV9 and TRBJ2-2): DSGVTQTPKHLITATGQRVTLRCSPRSGDLSVYWYQQSLDQGLQFLIQYYNGEERAKGNILERFSAQQFPDLHSELNLSSLELGDSALYFCASSVVRDGGELFFGEGSRLTVL.

The count of this clone is one. The J gene is TRBJ2-7, the V gene TRBV5-3; tentative D call: TRBD1 (6 bases). TRBV5-3 is an open reading frame, and its role is uncertain. There are 13 residues in the CDR3. V gave up 9 bases and J gave up 2 bases, with 15 bases separating them. In DNA form, the CDR3 reads TGTGCCAACCAACAGGGAAGGGCCTACGAGCAGTACTTC. It encodes CANQQGRAYEQYF.

The chain joins TRBV5-4 to TRBJ2-7; the D is unclear. CDR1 and CDR2 from the germline V gene are SGHNT and YYREEE (reference sequence). V was cut by 0 bases and J by 6 bases, with 13 bases left in between. CDR3 length: 14 residues. The CDR3 reads CASSLGGPLGEQYF. For the CDR3, the DNA is TGTGCCAGCAGCTTGGGTGGCCCCCTCGGCGAGCAGTACTTC.

V and J are TRBV11-2 and TRBJ2-7, with D unclear. CDR3 length: 15 residues. The germline V gene has CDR1 SGHAT and CDR2 FQNNGV. With 1 base removed from V and 0 bases from J, the gap between germline ends came to 10 bases. CDR3 nucleotides: TGTGCCAGCAGCTTAGTTCCCGGAAACTCCTACGAGCAGTACTTC. Protein product: CASSLVPGNSYEQYF.

The rearrangement joins TRBV30 to TRBJ1-2; D gene ambiguous. Between the trimmed V and J ends, which lost 2 bases and 7 bases, there was a span of 11 bases. This CDR3 region has 12 residues. Germline lookup yields CDR1 GTSNPN and CDR2 SVGIG (reference sequence). CDR3 amino acids: CAWSRFEGGYTF. The CDR3 DNA sequence: TGTGCCTGGAGTCGCTTTGAGGGTGGCTACACCTTC.

The chain links TRBV29-1 to TRBJ2-2, with TRBD2 matching over 13 bases. Germline loops: CDR1 SQVTM, CDR2 ANQGSEA. The V and J ends lost 6 bases and 3 bases, in that order; junction bases with no gene match: 7. The CDR3 extends over 16 amino acids. The DNA for the CDR3 is TGCAGCGTGACACTAGCGGGGGGGCCTTACACCGGGGAGCTGTTTTTT. Translating it yields CSVTLAGGPYTGELFF.

V is TRBV7-9 and J is TRBJ1-4; TRBD1 is a possible D gene (5 bases). Trimming removed 5 bases at V and 5 bases at J, with 12 bases between. There are 14 residues in the CDR3. Germline V gene sequence: CDR1 SEHNR, CDR2 FQNEAQ (reference sequence). The chain's CDR3 is CASSTDSRNEKLFF. CDR3 in DNA: TGTGCCAGCAGCACAGACAGCCGAAATGAAAAACTGTTTTTT.

V gene TRBV6-1 combines with J gene TRBJ1-2; 7 bases are a match to TRBD1. Trimming cost V 4 bases and J 5 bases; bases outside gene matches: 1. Germline CDR1 is MNHNS and CDR2 is SASEGT. The CDR3 is 12 residues long. Here the CDR3 reads CASSVQGYGYTF. The CDR3, as DNA: TGTGCCAGCAGTGTACAGGGGTATGGCTACACCTTC.

The chain couples TRBV6-1 to TRBJ2-7, with 7 nucleotides matching TRBD1. This CDR3 is built from 14 residues. Germline V gene lookup returns CDR1 MNHNS and CDR2 SASEGT. The junction had 6 bases not matched to a gene; V was cut back by 7 bases and J by 0 bases. In nucleotides, the CDR3 is TGTGCCAGCACCCAGACAGGGATCTCCTACGAGCAGTACTTC. Translating it yields CASTQTGISYEQYF.